This entry concerns a single T cell receptor (beta chain). Its specificity is unknown. This sample's time point: week 23, last vaccination. In the vaccine, a single dose held 300 ug of the mutant IDH1 20-mer peptide, along with topical imiquimod. This record belongs to a study of a mutant IDH1 vaccine in newly diagnosed glioma. Looking at the study overall: Beginning 4-6 weeks after radiotherapy alone, or with temozolomide cycles, vaccination took place. Antecedent treatment encompassed radiotherapy, temozolomide, or their combination; the majority received both.

Only in-frame clones appear in the TCRdb table, and some are missing; sequencing was by immunoSEQ multiplex PCR. This table has under 85,000 clones, roughly 85% appearing once. There are 18 residues in the CDR3. Sequencing used PBMCs, obtained from a glioma patient whose treatment included an IDH1 peptide vaccine. The receptor comes from a woman aged 45-59 years with glioma. The rearrangement joins TRBV21-1 to TRBJ2-7; the table's D call TRBD2 went unverified against the DNA. TRBV21-1 counts as a pseudogene. The CDR3: CASSKESSELAFTYEQYF. CDR3 bases: TGTGCCAGCAGCAAAGAGTCTTCTGAGTTAGCGTTTACCTACGAGCAGTACTTC.